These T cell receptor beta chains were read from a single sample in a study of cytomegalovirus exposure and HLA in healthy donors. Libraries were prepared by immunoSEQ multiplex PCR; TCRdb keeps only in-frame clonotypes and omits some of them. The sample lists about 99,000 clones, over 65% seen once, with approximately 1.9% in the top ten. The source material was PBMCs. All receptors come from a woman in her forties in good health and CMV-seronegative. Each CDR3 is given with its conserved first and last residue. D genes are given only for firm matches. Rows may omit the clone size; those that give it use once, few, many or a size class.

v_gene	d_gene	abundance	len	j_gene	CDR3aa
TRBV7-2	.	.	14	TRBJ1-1	CASSLDRVRTEAFF
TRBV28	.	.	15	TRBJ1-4	CASSFSVGTNEKLFF
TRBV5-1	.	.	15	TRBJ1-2	CASRLTGGGSYGYTF
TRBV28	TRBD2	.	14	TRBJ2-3	CASRGTSGDRTQYF
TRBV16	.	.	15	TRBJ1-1	CASSRQTGMNTEAFF
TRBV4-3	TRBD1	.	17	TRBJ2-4	CASSQEFYRDRENIQYF
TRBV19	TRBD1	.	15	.	CASSRTGQSSYEQYF
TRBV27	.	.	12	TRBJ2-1	CASSGQTHEQFF
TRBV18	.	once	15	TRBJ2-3	CASSPQGTHTDTQYF
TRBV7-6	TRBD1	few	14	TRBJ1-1	CASSLGTAKTEAFF
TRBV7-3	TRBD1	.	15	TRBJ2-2	CASSHDRVNTGELFF
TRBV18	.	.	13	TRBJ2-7	CASSPLIAYEQYF
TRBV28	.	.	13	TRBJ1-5	CASSFTGMGPQHF
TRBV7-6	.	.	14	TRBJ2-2	CASGGTDNTGELFF
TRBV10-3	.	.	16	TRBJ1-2	CATLAQGSSIPVGYTF
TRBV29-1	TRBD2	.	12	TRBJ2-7	CSAGGDSYEQYF
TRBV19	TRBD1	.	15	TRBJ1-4	CASSPPGQTNEKLFF
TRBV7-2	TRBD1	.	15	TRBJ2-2	CASSPLRGRTGELFF
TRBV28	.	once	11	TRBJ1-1	CASSSLTEAFF
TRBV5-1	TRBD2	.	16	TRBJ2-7	CASSSGLAGVTGEQYF
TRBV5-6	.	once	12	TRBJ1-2	CASSIGSYGYTF
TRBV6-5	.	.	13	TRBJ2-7	CASLDYLSYEQYF
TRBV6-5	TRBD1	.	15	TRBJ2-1	CASSYSTGANNEQFF
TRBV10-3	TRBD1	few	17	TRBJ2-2	CAISRGQAREGTGELFF
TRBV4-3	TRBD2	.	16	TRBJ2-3	CASRQDLAGGPYTQYF
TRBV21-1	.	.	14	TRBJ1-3	CASRGQARGNTIYF
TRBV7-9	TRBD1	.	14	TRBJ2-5	CASSLVVRGKTQYF
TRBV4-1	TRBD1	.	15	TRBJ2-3	CASSRTGLSTDTQYF
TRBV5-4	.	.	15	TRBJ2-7	CASSFPGQTTYEQYF
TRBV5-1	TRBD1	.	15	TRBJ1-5	CASRQTGESNQPQHF
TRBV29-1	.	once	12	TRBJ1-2	CSVRTESYGYTF
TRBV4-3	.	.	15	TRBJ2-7	CASSQGTVLAYEQYF
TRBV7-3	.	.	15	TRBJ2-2	CASSFQGKLAGELFF
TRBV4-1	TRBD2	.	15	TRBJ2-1	CASSQATSGRNEQFF
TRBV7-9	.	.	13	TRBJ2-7	CASSSGQSYEQYF
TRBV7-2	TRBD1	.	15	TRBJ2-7	CASSGSTGISYEQYF
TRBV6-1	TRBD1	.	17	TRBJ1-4	CASSETGQGLGNEKLFF
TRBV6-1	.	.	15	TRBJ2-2	CASIRTGGGTGELFF
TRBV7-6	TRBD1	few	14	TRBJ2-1	CASSRGQGANEQFF
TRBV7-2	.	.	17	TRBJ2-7	CASSLGGSSAGSQGQYF
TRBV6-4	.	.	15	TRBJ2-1	CASSNRVSPSNEQFF